This T cell receptor (beta chain) was profiled in a study of cytomegalovirus exposure and HLA in healthy donors. Study-wide results and caveats: Exclusion as indistinguishable affected some V segments, including TRBV6-2 and TRBV6-3. TCR beta sequences reportedly predicted the HLA-A and HLA-B alleles of most subjects accurately.

This clone has only a few counts. Its antigen remains unidentified. Germline and junction disagree at one end, which may indicate a read error. With 60 Vbeta and 13 Jbeta primers, the PCR was carried out. TCRdb keeps only in-frame clones here, not all; method: immunoSEQ multiplex PCR. The repertoire holds under 200,000 clones, with 55% to 80% as singletons. The V gene's germline CDR1 is MNHNS and CDR2 SASEGT. This CDR3 comprises 18 residues. The J gene is TRBJ2-6, the V gene TRBV6-1, with D unresolved. Source material: PBMCs. The clonotype comes from a woman in her late teens or twenties in good health and CMV-seropositive. As DNA, the CDR3 is TGTGCCAGCAGAGAAGGAATGCTGAGAGTCTCTAGGGCCAACGTCCTGACTTTC. This codes for CASREGMLRVSRANVLTF.